The 19 T cell receptor beta chains given below trace back to one sample, sequenced in a study of T cell repertoires in cytomegalovirus infection. Via MiXCR, TCRdb re-called the reads, giving one row per CDR3 protein. The sample has roughly 630,000 distinct CDR3 sequences, approximately 25% seen once. Sequenced input: CD8+ T cells from PBMCs. The receptors come from a human donor in good health (CMV status not recorded). Some clones in this sample may be carry-over from other donors' samples.

The rearrangement joins TRBV2 to TRBJ2-1; 7 bases are a match to TRBD1. From germline, CDR1 is SNHLY and CDR2 FYNNEI. The CDR3 runs 14 residues. V shed 11 bases and J 2 bases; nucleotides not matched to a gene: 9. CDR3 DNA: TGTGCCGGAAAAAACAGGGGAACCTACAATGAGCAGTTCTTC. This codes for CAGKNRGTYNEQFF.

The sample holds a few counts of this clonotype. The chain carries TRBV19 and TRBJ1-5, with 7 bases matching TRBD1. V trimming: 7 bases; J trimming: 6 bases; junction bases outside the gene matches: 6. CDR3 length equals 13 residues. Germline-derived CDR1 and CDR2 are LNHDA and SQIVND (reference sequence). The chain's CDR3 is CASKEGATQPQHF. CDR3 nucleotide sequence: TGTGCCAGTAAGGAGGGGGCGACTCAGCCCCAGCATTTT.

This clonotype was found many times. The chain carries TRBV7-2 and TRBJ2-5, with D uncertain. V dropped 5 bases and J dropped 5 bases, with 9 bases sitting between them. The V gene's germline CDR1 is SGHTA and CDR2 FQGNSA. This CDR3 region has 12 residues. CDR3 coding DNA: TGTGCCAGCAGCCCCCCCCCGGAGACCCAGTACTTC. It is translated as CASSPPPETQYF.

For the CDR3, the DNA is TGTGCCAGCAGCGTAGGAAGTCTCCGGGGTCCCTACGAGCAGTACTTC. Amino acids: CASSVGSLRGPYEQYF. The chain joins TRBV9 to TRBJ2-7; D is perhaps TRBD2 (5 bases). V dropped 0 bases and J dropped 2 bases, with 15 bases sitting between them. The CDR3 covers 16 residues. Germline lookup yields CDR1 SGDLS and CDR2 YYNGEE.

This clonotype has more than one count but fewer than ten. The gene calls are TRBV28 and TRBJ2-7; D remains unclear. There are 15 residues in the CDR3. CDR1 MDHEN and CDR2 SYDVKM come from the germline V gene. Trimming stripped 5 bases from V and 0 bases from J, with 14 bases between. The CDR3 nucleotides are TGTGCCAGCAGTGTTACAGCTTTACCCTCCTACGAGCAGTACGTC. This encodes CASSVTALPSYEQYV.

For this clonotype: A much larger clone sits a single nucleotide away, making a read error possible. In DNA form, the CDR3 reads TGTGCCAGCAGTAGACAGGAGAACACCGGGGAGCTGTATTTT. Translation: CASSRQENTGELYF. This chain uses TRBV28 with TRBJ2-2; possibly TRBD1 for D (6 bases). CDR3 size: 14 residues. Germline V gene data show CDR1 as MDHEN and CDR2 as SYDVKM. The full variable domain, with the rest looked up from reference TRBV28 and TRBJ2-2, is DVKVTQSSRYLVKRTGEKVFLECVQDMDHENMFWYRQDPGLGLRLIYFSYDVKMKEKGDIPEGYSVSREKKERFSLILESASTNQTSMYLCASSRQENTGELYFGEGSRLTVL.

V gene TRBV5-1 combines with J gene TRBJ2-2; tentatively, D is TRBD1 (7 bases). V lost 7 bases, J lost 2 bases, and 18 bases lay in between. There are 16 residues in the CDR3. Germline V gives CDR1 SGHRS, CDR2 YFSETQ. In DNA, the CDR3 is TGCGCCAGCGCCCCAGGGGGGACCCCCAACACCGGGGAGCTGTTTTTT. Its protein is CASAPGGTPNTGELFF.

This clonotype appeared many times. The chain is built from TRBV14 and TRBJ2-1, with 8 bases identical to TRBD2. V lost 5 bases, J lost 1 base, and 13 bases stayed unmatched. This CDR3 region has 18 residues. Germline lookup yields CDR1 SGHDN and CDR2 FVKESK. The CDR3: CASSSWTSFMGSYNEQFF. CDR3 DNA: TGTGCCAGCAGCTCTTGGACTAGCTTTATGGGTTCCTACAATGAGCAGTTCTTC.

As regards this clonotype: No DNA is shown, since the ends of the CDR3 on it are uncertain; the CDR3 is the one TCRdb lists. This CDR3 is CASSFATGTVYGYAF. V and J are TRBV27 and TRBJ1-2; no check of the table's D call, TRBD1, against the DNA was made. The CDR3 totals 15 residues, both ends included. Germline CDR1 reads MNHEY; CDR2 reads SMNVEV (reference sequence).

Worth noting for this clonotype: This could be a read error, since a much larger clone is one nucleotide away. Likely a read error: the CDR3 ends without its conserved phenylalanine or tryptophan. In DNA, the CDR3 is TGTGCCAGCAGTTTAAGGGGATTTTTGGATACGCAGTATCTT. Encoded protein: CASSLRGFLDTQYL. The V call is TRBV12-3 or TRBV12-4, the J call TRBJ2-3; a weak D match, TRBD1 (5 bases). With 2 bases removed from V and 6 bases from J, the gap between germline ends came to 12 bases. This CDR3 spans 14 amino acids.

This clonotype has just a few counts. The chain carries TRBV7-8 and TRBJ2-1; a possible D gene is TRBD2 (5 bases). Germline CDR1 SGHVS, CDR2 FQNEAQ. The CDR3 sequence is 14 residues long. Trimming removed 5 bases at V and 7 bases at J, with 15 bases between. CDR3 residues: CASSPGTWRNEQFF. CDR3 sequence (DNA): TGTGCCAGCAGCCCGGGAACCTGGCGGAATGAGCAGTTCTTC. The complete variable domain, with remaining parts taken from reference TRBV7-8 and TRBJ2-1, reads GAGVSQSPRYKVAKRGQDVALRCDPISGHVSLFWYQQALGQGPEFLTYFQNEAQLDKSGLPSDRFFAERPEGSVSTLKIQRTQQEDSAVYLCASSPGTWRNEQFFGPGTRLTVL.

The CDR3 loop reads CASSQKPIYEQYV. CDR3 in DNA: TGTGCCAGCAGCCAGAAACCGATCTACGAGCAGTACGTC. J is TRBJ2-7 and V is TRBV5-5; D gene unclear. The ends were cut back, 4 bases at V and 3 bases at J, with 11 bases in the middle. The CDR3 totals 13 residues. Germline loops: CDR1 SGHKS, CDR2 YYEKEE (reference sequence).

To note about this clonotype: It may be a read error: a sequence one base away is much more abundant. The chain couples TRBV19 to TRBJ2-1, with 9 bases lining up with TRBD2. CDR1 LNHDA and CDR2 SQIVND come from the germline V gene (reference sequence). The CDR3 is made up of 19 amino acids. The ends lost 5 bases at V and 1 base at J; junction bases unmatched: 15. CDR3 amino acids: CASSGRRGLATISYNEQFF. The CDR3, as DNA: TGTGCCAGTAGTGGCCGACGAGGACTAGCGACCATATCCTACAATGAGCAGTTCTTC. The full variable domain, in which reference TRBV19 and TRBJ2-1 provide the parts outside the CDR3, is DGGITQSPKYLFRKEGQNVTLSCEQNLNHDAMYWYRQDPGQGLRLIYYSQIVNDFQKGDIAEGYSVSREKKESFPLTVTSAQKNPTAFYLCASSGRRGLATISYNEQFFGPGTRLTVL.

Notes on this clonotype: Possible read error: a much larger clone is one base away. This sequence joins TRBV14 and TRBJ2-7, with 7 bases matching TRBD1. V dropped 4 bases and J dropped 6; count of bases not matched to a gene: 3. The CDR3 covers 12 residues. The germline V gene has CDR1 SGHDN and CDR2 FVKESK. This CDR3 is CASSRAGGEQYV. The CDR3 nucleotides are TGTGCCAGCAGCCGGGCAGGGGGCGAGCAGTACGTC.

This clonotype occurred many times. The chain couples TRBV6-2 or TRBV6-3 to TRBJ2-2; D remains unclear. Germline V gene sequence: CDR1 MNHEY, CDR2 SVGEGT. Trimming shortened V by 3 bases and J by 0 bases, and 5 bases separated the two germline ends. This CDR3 is built from 14 residues. CDR3 bases: TGTGCCAGCAGTTATGACACGAACACCGGGGAGCTGTTTTTT. Translated: CASSYDTNTGELFF.

This clonotype has more than one count but fewer than ten. CDR3 residues: CASSSRGANQPQHF. The CDR3 bases are TGTGCCAGTAGTAGTCGGGGGGCGAATCAGCCCCAGCATTTT. V is TRBV19 and J is TRBJ1-5, with D possibly TRBD1 on 6 matching bases. Germline CDR1 and CDR2: LNHDA and SQIVND (reference sequence). The CDR3 covers 14 residues. Trimming stripped 4 bases from V and 4 bases from J, with 11 bases between.

About this clonotype itself: A junction boundary mismatches the germline segment, possibly from a read error. The chain recombines TRBV6-2 or TRBV6-3 with TRBJ2-2; 8 nucleotides agree with TRBD1. This CDR3 region has 15 residues. CDR1 MNHEY and CDR2 SVGEGT come from the germline V gene. The CDR3 loop reads CASSTTGVNTEELFF. CDR3 bases: TGTGCCAGCAGTACGACAGGGGTGAACACCGAGGAGCTGTTTTTT.

With respect to this clonotype: At one end the junction does not follow the germline gene, possibly because of a read error. The chain couples TRBV11-3 to TRBJ1-5, with D tentatively TRBD1 (5 bases). CDR1 SGHNT and CDR2 YENEEA come from the germline V gene. CDR3 length: 19 amino acids. The CDR3 DNA sequence: TGTGTCAGCAGCTTAGTTCCTTCGGACAAATTGAATAGCAATCAGCCCCAGCATTTT. Its translation is CVSSLVPSDKLNSNQPQHF.

The chain links TRBV29-1 to TRBJ2-5; D unclear. Looked up from germline, CDR1 is SQVTM and CDR2 is ANQGSEA. The CDR3 sequence is 11 residues long. V was clipped by 4 bases and J by 4 bases, with 7 bases between them. This chain's CDR3 is CSVAAGETQYF. CDR3 nucleotide sequence: TGCAGCGTTGCGGCCGGAGAGACCCAGTACTTC.